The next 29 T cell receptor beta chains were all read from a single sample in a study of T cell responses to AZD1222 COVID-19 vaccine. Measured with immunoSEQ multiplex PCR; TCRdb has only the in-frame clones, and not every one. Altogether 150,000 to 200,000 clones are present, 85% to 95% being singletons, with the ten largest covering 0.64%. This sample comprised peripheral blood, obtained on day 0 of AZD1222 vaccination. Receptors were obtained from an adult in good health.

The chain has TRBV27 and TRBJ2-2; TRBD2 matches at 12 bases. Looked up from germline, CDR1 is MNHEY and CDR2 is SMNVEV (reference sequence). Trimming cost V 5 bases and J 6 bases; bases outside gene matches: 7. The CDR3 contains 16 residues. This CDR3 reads CASSKRGLAGSGELFF. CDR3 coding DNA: TGTGCCAGCAGTAAGCGAGGACTAGCGGGATCCGGGGAGCTGTTTTTT.

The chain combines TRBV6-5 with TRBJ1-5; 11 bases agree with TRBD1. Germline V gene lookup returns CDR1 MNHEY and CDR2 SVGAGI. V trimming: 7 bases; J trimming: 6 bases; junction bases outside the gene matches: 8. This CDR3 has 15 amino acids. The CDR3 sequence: CASTVDRGLAQPQHF. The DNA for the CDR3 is TGTGCCAGCACCGTGGACAGGGGGCTTGCTCAGCCCCAGCATTTT.

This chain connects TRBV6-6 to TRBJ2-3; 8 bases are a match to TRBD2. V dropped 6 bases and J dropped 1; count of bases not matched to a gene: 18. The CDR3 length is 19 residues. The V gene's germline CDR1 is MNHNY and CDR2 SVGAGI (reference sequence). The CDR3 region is CASSRTILRARGGTDTQYF. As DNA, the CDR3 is TGTGCCAGCAGCCGAACTATCCTTAGAGCGCGGGGGGGCACAGATACGCAGTATTTT.

The CDR3 spells CASSQDTLYNEQFF. As DNA, the CDR3 is TGTGCCAGCAGCCAGGACACCCTCTACAATGAGCAGTTCTTC. V gene TRBV7-9 combines with J gene TRBJ2-1; TRBD1 is a possible D gene (5 bases). There are 14 residues in the CDR3. CDR1 SEHNR and CDR2 FQNEAQ come from the germline V gene (reference sequence). V was pared by 5 bases and J by 3 bases, with 11 bases between. Based on the CDR3 plus reference TRBV7-9 and TRBJ2-1, the full variable domain is DTGVSQNPRHKITKRGQNVTFRCDPISEHNRLYWYRQTLGQGPEFLTYFQNEAQLEKSRLLSDRFSAERPKGSFSTLEIQRTEQGDSAMYLCASSQDTLYNEQFFGPGTRLTVL.

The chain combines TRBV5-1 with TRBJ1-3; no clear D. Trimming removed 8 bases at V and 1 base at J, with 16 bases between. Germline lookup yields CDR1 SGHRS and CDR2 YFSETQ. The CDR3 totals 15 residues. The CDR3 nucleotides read TGCGCCAGTTGCCTTGAAGGACCGTCTGGAAACACCATATATTTT. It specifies CASCLEGPSGNTIYF. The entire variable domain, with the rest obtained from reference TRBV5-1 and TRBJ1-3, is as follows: KAGVTQTPRYLIKTRGQQVTLSCSPISGHRSVSWYQQTPGQGLQFLFEYFSETQRNKGNFPGRFSGRQFSNSRSEMNVSTLELGDSALYLCASCLEGPSGNTIYFGEGSWLTVV.

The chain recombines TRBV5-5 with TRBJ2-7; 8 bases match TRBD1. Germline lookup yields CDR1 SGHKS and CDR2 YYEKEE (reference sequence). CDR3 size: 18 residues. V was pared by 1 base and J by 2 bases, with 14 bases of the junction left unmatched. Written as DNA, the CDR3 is TGTGCCAGCAGCTTGTCCCGGGACAGGTATAATCCCACCTACGAGCAGTACTTC. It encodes CASSLSRDRYNPTYEQYF.

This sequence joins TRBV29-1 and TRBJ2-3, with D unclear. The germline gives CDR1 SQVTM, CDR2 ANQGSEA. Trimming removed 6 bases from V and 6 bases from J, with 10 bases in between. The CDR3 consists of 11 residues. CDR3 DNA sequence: TGCAGCGTCGATCAGACCGATACGCAGTATTTT. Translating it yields CSVDQTDTQYF.

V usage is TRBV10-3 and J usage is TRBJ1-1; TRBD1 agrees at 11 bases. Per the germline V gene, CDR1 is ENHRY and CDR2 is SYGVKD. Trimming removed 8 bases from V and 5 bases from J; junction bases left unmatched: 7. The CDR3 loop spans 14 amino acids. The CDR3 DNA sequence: TGTGCCATCCACCCAGGGACAGGGGGGACTGAAGCTTTCTTT. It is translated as CAIHPGTGGTEAFF.

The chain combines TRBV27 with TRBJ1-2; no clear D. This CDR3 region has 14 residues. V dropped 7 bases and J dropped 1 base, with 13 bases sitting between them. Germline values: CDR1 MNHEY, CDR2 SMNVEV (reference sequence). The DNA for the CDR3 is TGTGCCAGCACGCAGGTTTGGGGTAACTATGGCTACACCTTC. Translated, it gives CASTQVWGNYGYTF.

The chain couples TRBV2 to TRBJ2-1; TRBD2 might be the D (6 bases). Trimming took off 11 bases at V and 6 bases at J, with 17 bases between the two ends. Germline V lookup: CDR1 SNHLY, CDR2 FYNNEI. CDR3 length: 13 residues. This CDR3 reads CAGAGGDLNEQFF. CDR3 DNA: TGTGCCGGCGCAGGCGGGGACCTCAATGAGCAGTTCTTC.

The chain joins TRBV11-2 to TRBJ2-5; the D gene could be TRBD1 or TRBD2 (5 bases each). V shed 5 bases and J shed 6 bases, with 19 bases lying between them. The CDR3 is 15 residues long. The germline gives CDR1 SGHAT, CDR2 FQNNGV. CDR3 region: CASSPIRGGDKTQYF. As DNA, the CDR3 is TGTGCCAGCAGCCCTATCCGTGGGGGTGATAAGACCCAGTACTTC. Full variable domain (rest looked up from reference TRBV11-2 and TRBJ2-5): EAGVAQSPRYKIIEKRQSVAFWCNPISGHATLYWYQQILGQGPKLLIQFQNNGVVDDSQLPKDRFSAERLKGVDSTLKIQPAKLEDSAVYLCASSPIRGGDKTQYFGPGTRLLVL.

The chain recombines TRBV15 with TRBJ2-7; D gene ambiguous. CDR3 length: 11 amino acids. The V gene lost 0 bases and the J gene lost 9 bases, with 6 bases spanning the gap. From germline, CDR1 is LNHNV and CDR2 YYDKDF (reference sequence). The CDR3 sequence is CATSRDHVQYF. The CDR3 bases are TGTGCCACCAGCAGAGATCACGTGCAGTACTTC.

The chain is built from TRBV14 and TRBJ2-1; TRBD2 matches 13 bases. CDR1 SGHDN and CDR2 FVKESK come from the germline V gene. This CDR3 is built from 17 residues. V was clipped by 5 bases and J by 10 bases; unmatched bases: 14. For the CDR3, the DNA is TGTGCCAGCAGCGGAATAATCGGACTAGCGGGAGTGGGAGAGCAGTTCTTC. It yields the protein CASSGIIGLAGVGEQFF.

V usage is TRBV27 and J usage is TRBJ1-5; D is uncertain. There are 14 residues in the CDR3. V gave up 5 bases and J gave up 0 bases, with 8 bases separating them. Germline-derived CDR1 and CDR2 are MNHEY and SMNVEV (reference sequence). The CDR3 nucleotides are TGTGCCAGCAGTCCCTGGGATAGCAATCAGCCCCAGCATTTT. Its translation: CASSPWDSNQPQHF.

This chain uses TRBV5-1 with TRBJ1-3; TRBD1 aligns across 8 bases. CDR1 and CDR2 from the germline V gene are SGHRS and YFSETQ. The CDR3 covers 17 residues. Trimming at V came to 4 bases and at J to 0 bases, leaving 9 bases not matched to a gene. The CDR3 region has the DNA TGCGCCAGCAGCGATCAGGGGGCGCGGGGCTCTGGAAACACCATATATTTT. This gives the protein CASSDQGARGSGNTIYF.

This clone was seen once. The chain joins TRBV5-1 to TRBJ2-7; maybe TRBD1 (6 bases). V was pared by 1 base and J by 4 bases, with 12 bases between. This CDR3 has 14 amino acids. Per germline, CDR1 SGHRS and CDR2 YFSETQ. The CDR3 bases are TGCGCCAGCAGCTTGTCAGGGCAGGGGTACGAGCAGTACTTC. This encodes CASSLSGQGYEQYF.

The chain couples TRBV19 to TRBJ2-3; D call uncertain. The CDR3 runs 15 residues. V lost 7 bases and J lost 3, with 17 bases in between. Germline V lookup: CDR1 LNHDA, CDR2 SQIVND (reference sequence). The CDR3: CASIHDRSETDTQYF. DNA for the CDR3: TGTGCCAGTATTCATGATCGATCAGAAACAGATACGCAGTATTTT.

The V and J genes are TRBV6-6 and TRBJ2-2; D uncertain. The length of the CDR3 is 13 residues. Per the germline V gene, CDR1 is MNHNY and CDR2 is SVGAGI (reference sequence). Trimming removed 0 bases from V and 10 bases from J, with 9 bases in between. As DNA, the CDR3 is TGTGCCAGCAGTTACTCGCAGAACCAGGAGCTGTTTTTT. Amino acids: CASSYSQNQELFF.

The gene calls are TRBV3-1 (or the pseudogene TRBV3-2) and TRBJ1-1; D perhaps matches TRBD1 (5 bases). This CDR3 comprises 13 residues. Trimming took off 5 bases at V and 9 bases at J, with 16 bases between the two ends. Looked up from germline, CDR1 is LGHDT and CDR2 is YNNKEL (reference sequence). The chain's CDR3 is CASSGRDGTKAFF. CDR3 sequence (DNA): TGTGCCAGCAGCGGTAGGGACGGGACGAAAGCTTTCTTT.

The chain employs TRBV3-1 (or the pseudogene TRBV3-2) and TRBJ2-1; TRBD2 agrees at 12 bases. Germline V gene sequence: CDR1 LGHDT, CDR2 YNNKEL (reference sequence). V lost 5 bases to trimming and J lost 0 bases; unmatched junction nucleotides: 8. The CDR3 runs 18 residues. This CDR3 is CASSSKATSGSSYNEQFF. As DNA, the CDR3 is TGTGCCAGCAGCTCCAAGGCGACTAGCGGGAGCTCCTACAATGAGCAGTTCTTC.

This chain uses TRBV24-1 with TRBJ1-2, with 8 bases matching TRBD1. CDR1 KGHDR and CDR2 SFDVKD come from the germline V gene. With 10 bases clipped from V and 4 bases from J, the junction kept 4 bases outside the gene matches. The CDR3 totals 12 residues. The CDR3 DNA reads TGTGCCACTCAACAGGGGGGCTATGGCTACACCTTC. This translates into CATQQGGYGYTF.

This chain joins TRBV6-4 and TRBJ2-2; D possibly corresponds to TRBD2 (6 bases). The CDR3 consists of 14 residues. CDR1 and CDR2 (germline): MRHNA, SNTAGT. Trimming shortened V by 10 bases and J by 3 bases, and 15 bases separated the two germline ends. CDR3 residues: CATQREWDTGELFF. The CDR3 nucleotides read TGTGCCACCCAACGGGAGTGGGACACCGGGGAGCTGTTTTTT.

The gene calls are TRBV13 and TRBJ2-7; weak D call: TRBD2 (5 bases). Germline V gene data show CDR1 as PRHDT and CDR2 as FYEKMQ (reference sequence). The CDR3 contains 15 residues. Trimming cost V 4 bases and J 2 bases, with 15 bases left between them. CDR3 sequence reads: CASSSPGTGAYEQYF. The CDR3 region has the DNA TGTGCCAGCAGCTCACCGGGAACCGGGGCCTACGAGCAGTACTTC. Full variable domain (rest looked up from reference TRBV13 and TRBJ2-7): AAGVIQSPRHLIKEKRETATLKCYPIPRHDTVYWYQQGPGQDPQFLISFYEKMQSDKGSIPDRFSAQQFSDYHSELNMSSLELGDSALYFCASSSPGTGAYEQYFGPGTRLTVT.

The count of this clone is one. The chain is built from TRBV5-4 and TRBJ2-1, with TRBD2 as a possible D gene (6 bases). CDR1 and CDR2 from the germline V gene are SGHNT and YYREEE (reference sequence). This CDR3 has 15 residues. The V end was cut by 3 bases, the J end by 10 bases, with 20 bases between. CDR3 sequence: CASSYIGTLGGEQFF. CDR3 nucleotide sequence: TGTGCCAGCAGCTATATCGGGACTCTTGGCGGGGAGCAGTTCTTC. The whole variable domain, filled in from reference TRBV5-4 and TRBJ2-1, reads ETGVTQSPTHLIKTRGQQVTLRCSSQSGHNTVSWYQQALGQGPQFIFQYYREEENGRGNFPPRFSGLQFPNYSSELNVNALELDDSALYLCASSYIGTLGGEQFFGPGTRLTVL.

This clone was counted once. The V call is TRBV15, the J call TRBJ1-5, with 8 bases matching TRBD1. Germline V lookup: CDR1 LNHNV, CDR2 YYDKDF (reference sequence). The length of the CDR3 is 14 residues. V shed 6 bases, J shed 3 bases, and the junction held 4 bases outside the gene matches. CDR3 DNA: TGTGCCACCAGGTTGGGACAGGCCAATCAGCCCCAGCATTTT. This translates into CATRLGQANQPQHF.

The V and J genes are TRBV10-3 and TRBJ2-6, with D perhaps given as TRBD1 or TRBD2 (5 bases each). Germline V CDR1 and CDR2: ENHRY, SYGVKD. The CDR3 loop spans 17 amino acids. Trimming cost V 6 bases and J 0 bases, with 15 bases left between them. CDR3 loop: CAISPGTEVSGANVLTF. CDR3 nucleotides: TGTGCCATCAGCCCCGGGACGGAGGTCTCTGGGGCCAACGTCCTGACTTTC.

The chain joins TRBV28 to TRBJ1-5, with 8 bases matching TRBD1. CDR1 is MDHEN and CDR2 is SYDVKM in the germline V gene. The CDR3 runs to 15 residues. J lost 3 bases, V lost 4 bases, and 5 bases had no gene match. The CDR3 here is CASSSRDRYNQPQHF. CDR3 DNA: TGTGCCAGCAGTTCCCGGGACAGGTACAATCAGCCCCAGCATTTT.

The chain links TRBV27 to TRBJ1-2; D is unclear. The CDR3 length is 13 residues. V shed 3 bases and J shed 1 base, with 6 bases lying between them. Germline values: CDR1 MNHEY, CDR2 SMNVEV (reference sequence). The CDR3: CASSFSLNYGYTF. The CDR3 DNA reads TGTGCCAGCAGTTTTTCGCTTAACTATGGCTACACCTTC.

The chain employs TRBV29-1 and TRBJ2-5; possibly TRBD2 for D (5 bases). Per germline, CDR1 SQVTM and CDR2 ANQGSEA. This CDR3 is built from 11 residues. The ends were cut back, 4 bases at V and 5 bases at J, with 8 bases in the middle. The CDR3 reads CSVVPGETQYF. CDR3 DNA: TGCAGCGTTGTTCCGGGGGAGACCCAGTACTTC. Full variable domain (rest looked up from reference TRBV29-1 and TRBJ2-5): SAVISQKPSRDICQRGTSLTIQCQVDSQVTMMFWYRQQPGQSLTLIATANQGSEATYESGFVIDKFPISRPNLTFSTLTVSNMSPEDSSIYLCSVVPGETQYFGPGTRLLVL.